This T cell receptor beta chain stems from a study of blood T cell repertoires in COVID-19. Repertoires were generated with immunoSEQ multiplex PCR, while TCRdb's copy carries only in-frame clones and drops some. The table includes roughly 300,000 clones, 85% to 90% detected once. Adults between about 18 and 95 years of age took part from about two dozen US areas. The specimen sequenced was PBMCs or T cells enriched from blood (not recorded which). The origin of this receptor is a man between 25 and 39 years old who had recovered from COVID-19.

The CDR3 is CASPRGGYTF. The CDR3, as DNA: TGTGCCAGCCCCCGGGGGGGCTACACCTTC. The chain has TRBV21-1 and TRBJ1-2. TRBV21-1 is assigned pseudogene status. The CDR3 is 10 amino acids.